This T cell receptor (beta chain) was captured by sequencing in a study of blood T cell repertoires in COVID-19. Whole-study context: T cells, B-cell-depleted T cells, or PBMCs supplied cDNA or gDNA.

J lost 3 bases, V lost 6 bases, and 6 bases had no gene match. In germline, CDR1 is MDHEN, CDR2 SYDVKM. The CDR3 runs to 14 residues. Original methodology: Estimation of nucleated cell counts was performed using reference gene primer amplification. Some clones are missing from TCRdb's copy, which holds only in-frame ones; the method was immunoSEQ multiplex PCR. V, J and clone size derive from that table, while D and trimming were established from the DNA sequence. Here the sample spans 220,000 or so clones, more than 85% being singletons. Seattle enrolled patients during active infection and tracked them longitudinally.

The specimen sequenced was peripheral blood. The chain is built from TRBV28 and TRBJ2-7; 9 nucleotides agree with TRBD1. The clonotype comes from a woman in her 50s with COVID-19, enrolled during active disease. The chain's CDR3 is CASSRTGEVYEQYF. The CDR3 region has the DNA TGTGCCAGCAGCCGGACAGGGGAGGTCTACGAGCAGTACTTC.